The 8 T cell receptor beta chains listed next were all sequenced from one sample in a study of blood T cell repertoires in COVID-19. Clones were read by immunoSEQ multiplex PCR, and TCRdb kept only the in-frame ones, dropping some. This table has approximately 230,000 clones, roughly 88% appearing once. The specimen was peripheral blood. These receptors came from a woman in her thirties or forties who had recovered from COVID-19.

CDR3 coding DNA: TGTGCCAGTACCTCCCCGGCGGGCGGATACTATGGCTACACCTTC. Its translation is CASTSPAGGYYGYTF. The chain joins TRBV19 to TRBJ1-2; D uncertain. Germline CDR1 and CDR2: LNHDA and SQIVND (reference sequence). The CDR3 has 15 amino acids. Between the trimmed V and J ends, which lost 7 bases and 3 bases, there was a span of 18 bases.

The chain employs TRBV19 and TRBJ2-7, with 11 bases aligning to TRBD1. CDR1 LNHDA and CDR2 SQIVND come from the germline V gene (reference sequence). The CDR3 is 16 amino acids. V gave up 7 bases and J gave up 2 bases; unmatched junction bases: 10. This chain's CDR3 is CASTHARTGGPYEQYF. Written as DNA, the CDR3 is TGTGCCAGTACCCACGCAAGGACAGGGGGCCCCTACGAGCAGTACTTC.

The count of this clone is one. CDR3 sequence reads: CASSHHGKETQYF. In DNA form, the CDR3 reads TGTGCCAGCAGTCACCACGGGAAAGAGACCCAGTACTTC. J is TRBJ2-5 and V is TRBV6-5; weak D call: TRBD2 (5 bases). V was shortened by 5 bases and J by 3 bases, with 10 bases between the two germline ends. The germline V gene has CDR1 MNHEY and CDR2 SVGAGI. The CDR3 loop spans 13 amino acids.

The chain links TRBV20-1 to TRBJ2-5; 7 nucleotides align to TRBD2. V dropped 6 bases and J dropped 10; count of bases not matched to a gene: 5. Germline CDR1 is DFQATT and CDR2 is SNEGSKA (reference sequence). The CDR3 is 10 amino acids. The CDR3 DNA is TGCAGTGCCGTCGGCGGGAGCCAGTACTTC. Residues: CSAVGGSQYF.

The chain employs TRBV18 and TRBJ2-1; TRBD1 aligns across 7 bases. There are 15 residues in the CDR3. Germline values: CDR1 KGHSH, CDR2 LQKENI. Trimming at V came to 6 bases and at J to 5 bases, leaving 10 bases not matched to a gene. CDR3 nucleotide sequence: TGTGCCAGCTCTCCCGACAGGGTAGGCGACAATGAGCAGTTCTTC. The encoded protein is CASSPDRVGDNEQFF. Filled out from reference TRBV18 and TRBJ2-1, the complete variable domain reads NAGVMQNPRHLVRRRGQEARLRCSPMKGHSHVYWYRQLPEEGLKFMVYLQKENIIDESGMPKERFSAEFPKEGPSILRIQQVVRGDSAAYFCASSPDRVGDNEQFFGPGTRLTVL.

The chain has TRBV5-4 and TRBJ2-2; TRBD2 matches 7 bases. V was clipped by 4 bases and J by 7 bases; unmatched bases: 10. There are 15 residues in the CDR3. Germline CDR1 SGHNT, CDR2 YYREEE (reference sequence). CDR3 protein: CASSPTRREIGELFF. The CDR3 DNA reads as TGTGCCAGCAGCCCCACTCGGCGGGAGATCGGGGAGCTGTTTTTT.

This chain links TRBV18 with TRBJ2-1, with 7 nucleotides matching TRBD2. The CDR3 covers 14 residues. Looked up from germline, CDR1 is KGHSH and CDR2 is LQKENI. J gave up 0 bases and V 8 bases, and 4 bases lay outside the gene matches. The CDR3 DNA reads TGTGCCAGCACTGGGACTATCTCCTACAATGAGCAGTTCTTC. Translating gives CASTGTISYNEQFF.

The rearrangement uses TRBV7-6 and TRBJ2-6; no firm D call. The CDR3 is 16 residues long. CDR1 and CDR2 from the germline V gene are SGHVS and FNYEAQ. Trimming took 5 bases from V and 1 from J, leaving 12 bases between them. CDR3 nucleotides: TGTGCCAGCAGCCCACAGTTCTCGTCTGGGGCCAACGTCCTGACTTTC. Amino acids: CASSPQFSSGANVLTF. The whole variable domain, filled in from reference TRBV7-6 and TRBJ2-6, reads GAGVSQSPRYKVTKRGQDVALRCDPISGHVSLYWYRQALGQGPEFLTYFNYEAQQDKSGLPNDRFSAERPEGSISTLTIQRTEQRDSAMYRCASSPQFSSGANVLTFGAGSRLTVL.